Shown below are 7 T cell receptor beta chains from a single sample sequenced in a study of blood T cell repertoires in COVID-19. Clones were sequenced by immunoSEQ multiplex PCR, and TCRdb holds only the in-frame ones, with some missing. The sample has around 140,000 clones; about 87% are singletons. The sequenced material came from peripheral blood. These receptors were collected from a man aged 45-65 years with active COVID-19.

This rearrangement joins TRBV11-2 to TRBJ2-1, with TRBD2 identical over 13 bases. The length of the CDR3 is 17 residues. Unmatched junction bases numbered 9, after V lost 2 bases and J lost 8 bases. Germline values: CDR1 SGHAT, CDR2 FQNNGV. In DNA, the CDR3 is TGTGCCAGCAGCTTACCAAAACTAGCGGGGGGGCCGCATGAGCAGTTCTTC. This translates into CASSLPKLAGGPHEQFF.

The chain joins TRBV18 to TRBJ2-7, with 9 bases aligning to TRBD1. This CDR3 is built from 16 residues. With 2 bases clipped from V and 5 bases from J, the junction kept 10 bases outside the gene matches. Germline V gives CDR1 KGHSH, CDR2 LQKENI. The CDR3 coding sequence is TGTGCCAGCTCACCAGGGTTCGGGACAGGGATCAACGAGCAGTACTTC. Its protein product is CASSPGFGTGINEQYF.

A remark on this clone: The junction and the germline gene differ at one end; a read error may be behind it. This chain joins TRBV27 and TRBJ2-1; D is perhaps TRBD2 (7 bases). Germline V CDR1 and CDR2: MNHEY, SMNVEV (reference sequence). The CDR3 extends over 16 amino acids. The CDR3 protein is CATSLIPRGGYNEQFF. The CDR3 DNA follows: TGTGCCACCAGTTTAATTCCGAGGGGGGGATACAATGAGCAGTTCTTC.

The chain links TRBV5-1 to TRBJ2-5; TRBD2 is a possible D gene (6 bases). V dropped 4 bases and J dropped 2 bases, with 15 bases sitting between them. The germline CDR1 and CDR2 sequences are SGHRS and YFSETQ. There are 15 residues in the CDR3. The CDR3 DNA reads as TGCGCCAGCAGCAGGGCCTCGGGGGATCAAGAGACCCAGTACTTC. This encodes CASSRASGDQETQYF. The whole variable domain, remainder taken from reference TRBV5-1 and TRBJ2-5, is KAGVTQTPRYLIKTRGQQVTLSCSPISGHRSVSWYQQTPGQGLQFLFEYFSETQRNKGNFPGRFSGRQFSNSRSEMNVSTLELGDSALYLCASSRASGDQETQYFGPGTRLLVL.

Of note for this clone: In the same sample, other DNA sequences code for this CDR3. The J gene is TRBJ1-2, the V gene TRBV3-1 (or the pseudogene TRBV3-2); weak D call: TRBD1 (6 bases). CDR1 LGHDT and CDR2 YNNKEL come from the germline V gene (reference sequence). The CDR3 is 15 amino acids. The germline V and J ends were trimmed by 1 base and 1 base, with 10 bases remaining between them. The CDR3 protein is CASSQATGGNYGYTF. The CDR3 DNA follows: TGTGCCAGCAGCCAAGCGACAGGTGGTAACTATGGCTACACCTTC.

This sequence joins TRBV10-3 and TRBJ2-7, with 11 nucleotides matching TRBD2. V gave up 3 bases and J gave up 7 bases; unmatched junction bases: 14. This CDR3 has 17 residues. Germline-derived CDR1 and CDR2 are ENHRY and SYGVKD. In nucleotides, the CDR3 is TGTGCCATCAGTGACCCGAGTGCTAGCGGGGGGAGGGATGAGCAGTACTTC. It specifies CAISDPSASGGRDEQYF.

The V gene is TRBV7-3, the J gene TRBJ2-2; D may be TRBD2 (6 bases). V lost 10 bases, J lost 2 bases, and 14 bases lay in between. The CDR3 contains 14 residues. Germline values: CDR1 SGHTA, CDR2 FQGTGA. The CDR3 region is CATRRGLNTGELFF. The DNA of the CDR3 is TGTGCCACCCGCCGGGGACTTAACACCGGGGAGCTGTTTTTT.